The rows below give T cell receptor beta chains drawn from one sample of a study of cytomegalovirus exposure and HLA in healthy donors. TCRdb keeps only in-frame clones here, not all; method: immunoSEQ multiplex PCR. The sample carries approximately 300,000 clones, roughly 90% recorded once. Sequences were obtained from PBMCs. The origin of the receptors is a young woman in good health and CMV-seronegative. The CDR3 runs from the conserved cysteine through the conserved F or W. The D gene is left open where the match is weak. The size field is filled for only some rows; it gives once, few, many or a size class.

V gene,D gene,J gene,clone size,CDR3 DNA,CDR3 protein
TRBV7-9,TRBD2,TRBJ2-1,once,TGTGCCAGCAGCCAGACTAGCGGGTTCAATGAGCAGTTCTTC,CASSQTSGFNEQFF
TRBV18,NA,TRBJ2-7,few,TGTGCCAGCTCTATGGGAGCGGGACATAGCGAGCAGTACTTC,CASSMGAGHSEQYF
TRBV11-2,NA,TRBJ2-7,NA,TGTGCCAGCAGCCCCAGCGGTTACGAGCAGTACTTC,CASSPSGYEQYF
TRBV7-2,TRBD2,TRBJ2-3,NA,TGTGCCAGCAGCGACAAGCGGGAGGGAGGAGATACGCAGTATTTT,CASSDKREGGDTQYF
TRBV7-2,TRBD1,TRBJ1-5,NA,TGTGCCAGCAGCCTGACAGGGGGTGACAATCAGCCCCAGCATTTT,CASSLTGGDNQPQHF
TRBV10-3,NA,TRBJ2-1,NA,TGTGCCATCTGCCCAGGGGAGGGGTACAATGAGCAGTTCTTC,CAICPGEGYNEQFF
TRBV5-4,TRBD1,TRBJ2-5,NA,TGTGCCAGCAGCTTGGGACAGGGCGAAGGAGAGACCCAGTACTTC,CASSLGQGEGETQYF
TRBV28,NA,TRBJ2-7,NA,TGTGCCAGCTCCTCTGGAGATGGAGCGGACGAGCAGTACTTC,CASSSGDGADEQYF
TRBV6-6,NA,TRBJ2-1,few,TGTGCCAGCAGTTACGGTGAGAGCTCCTACAATGAGCAGTTCTTC,CASSYGESSYNEQFF
TRBV10-3,NA,TRBJ2-7,few,TGTGCCATCAGTGATTCCCCCACCGCCCGGGGCTCCTACGAGCAGTACTTC,CAISDSPTARGSYEQYF
TRBV27,TRBD2,TRBJ2-7,NA,TGTGCCAGCAGTCTAGCGGGAGGGCCCTCCTACGAGCAGTACTTC,CASSLAGGPSYEQYF
TRBV7-2,NA,TRBJ1-4,once,TGTGCCAGCAGCTTAATTTGGGGCTCTAATGAAAAACTGTTTTTT,CASSLIWGSNEKLFF
TRBV6-5,NA,TRBJ2-1,NA,TGTGCCAGCAGTTACTCAGTTGGGCCCAATGAGCAGTTCTTC,CASSYSVGPNEQFF
TRBV5-1,NA,TRBJ2-7,few,TGCGCCAGCAGCTTGGACGGGAGCTCCTACGAGCAGTACTTC,CASSLDGSSYEQYF
TRBV7-9,TRBD1,TRBJ1-1,NA,TGTGCCAGCAGCTTAGCGTTTGCAGGGGGTGAGGATGAAGCTTTCTTT,CASSLAFAGGEDEAFF
TRBV13,TRBD1,TRBJ1-1,NA,TGTGCCAGCAGCCGGGGACAGGGGAGAACTGAAGCTTTCTTT,CASSRGQGRTEAFF
TRBV5-1,TRBD2,TRBJ2-7,NA,TGCGCCAGCAGCCAAGCGGGAGGGCAAAACGAGCAGTACTTC,CASSQAGGQNEQYF
TRBV5-1,TRBD1,TRBJ2-1,NA,TGCGCCAGCAGCTCCCAGACAGGGGGCCACAATGAGCAGTTCTTC,CASSSQTGGHNEQFF
TRBV28,TRBD2,TRBJ2-1,NA,TGTGCCAGCAGTTCCTCTTTCGGGACTAGCGGGAGGGGAACCTACAATGAGCAGTTCTTC,CASSSSFGTSGRGTYNEQFF
TRBV9,NA,TRBJ2-2,NA,TGTGCCAGCCGCCGCTTGGAGATAACCGGGGAGCTGTTTTTT,CASRRLEITGELFF
TRBV6-5,NA,TRBJ1-1,NA,TGTGCCAGCAGTTACTCGAAGGGAGGGGGGTGGCTTGAAGCTTTCTTT,CASSYSKGGGWLEAFF
TRBV9,NA,TRBJ1-1,NA,TGTGCCAGCAGCGCCCCTATGAACACTGAAGCTTTCTTT,CASSAPMNTEAFF
TRBV15,NA,TRBJ2-3,NA,TGTGCCACCAGCAGAGACCACCCAAGCAGCACAGATACGCAGTATTTT,CATSRDHPSSTDTQYF
TRBV9,TRBD1,TRBJ2-3,NA,TGTGCCAGCAGCGGCCCGACAGGGATTGCGAATACGCAGTATTTT,CASSGPTGIANTQYF
TRBV27,NA,TRBJ1-5,once,TGTGCCAGCAGTTTAATCTATAGCAATCAGCCCCAGCATTTT,CASSLIYSNQPQHF
TRBV6-4,NA,TRBJ1-2,NA,TGTGCCAGCAGTGACTCAGGCAGGGGTGGCTACACCTTC,CASSDSGRGGYTF
TRBV5-5,NA,TRBJ2-7,NA,TGTGCCAGCAGCTTGTTCGCAGGGCTTCTTGAGCAGTACTTC,CASSLFAGLLEQYF